This TCR beta chain was found in a study of early T cells in non-severe SARS-CoV-2 infection. Germline CDR1 reads SGHTA; CDR2 reads FQGTGA. This CDR3 has 14 amino acids. The V end was cut by 1 base, the J end by 1 base, with 7 bases between. Attached unique molecular identifiers marked individual cDNA molecules. MiXCR, run by TCRdb on the 5' RACE reads, gives a single entry per CDR3 protein. The sample gives about 110,000 distinct CDR3 sequences, 9.5% to 13% of which show up once; roughly 2.9% is in the top ten. This clonotype turned up a few times. The TCR originated in an adult who was a healthcare worker with PCR-confirmed SARS-CoV-2 infection or an uninfected control (not recorded which). Sequencing was performed on whole blood. The chain links TRBV7-3 to TRBJ1-1; no firm D call. CDR3 DNA sequence: TGTGCCAGCAGCTTAAATCCGGGGAACACTGAAGCTTTCTTT. Translation gives CASSLNPGNTEAFF.